This passage covers 5 T cell receptor beta chains from one sample sequenced in a study of blood T cell repertoires in COVID-19. Data came from immunoSEQ multiplex PCR; TCRdb stores just in-frame clones and leaves some out. Here the sample spans 130,000 to 150,000 clones, 75% to 90% being singletons. Sequencing was done on a sample of PBMCs or T cells enriched from blood (not recorded which). These receptors all come from a man aged 60-69 years who had recovered from COVID-19.

The DNA of the CDR3 is TGCGCCAGCAGTCAATCGAGGGTGAACACTGAAGCTTTCTTT. Translated, it gives CASSQSRVNTEAFF. The chain joins TRBV23-1 to TRBJ1-1, with D hard to call. TRBV23-1 carries the ORF label, with uncertain function. V dropped 0 bases and J dropped 0 bases, with 5 bases sitting between them. The CDR3 extends over 14 amino acids.

This clone was seen more than once but under ten times. CDR3 amino acids: CASSQEGQGSGELFF. DNA of the CDR3: TGTGCCAGCAGCCAAGAGGGACAGGGGAGCGGGGAGCTGTTTTTT. This chain joins TRBV4-2 and TRBJ2-2; 10 positions match TRBD1. The ends lost 0 bases at V and 7 bases at J; junction bases unmatched: 2. There are 15 residues in the CDR3. CDR1 is LGHNA and CDR2 is YNFKEQ in the germline V gene.

V usage is TRBV6-6 and J usage is TRBJ2-5, with 8 nucleotides matching TRBD2. The CDR3 loop spans 16 amino acids. J was trimmed by 1 base and V by 4 bases; bases with no gene match: 8. Germline assignment: CDR1 MNHNY and CDR2 SVGAGI (reference sequence). The CDR3 nucleotides read TGTGCCAGCAGTTTTCCGGGCGGGGGGCCCCAAGAGACCCAGTACTTC. Residues: CASSFPGGGPQETQYF.

The chain uses TRBV24-1 and TRBJ2-2; 11 bases match TRBD1. Germline CDR1 KGHDR, CDR2 SFDVKD. With 9 bases clipped from V and 4 bases from J, the junction kept 6 bases outside the gene matches. The CDR3 totals 15 residues. The CDR3 here is CATSGTGGITGELFF. The CDR3 DNA reads as TGTGCCACCTCCGGGACAGGGGGGATCACCGGGGAGCTGTTTTTT.

The chain joins TRBV5-1 to TRBJ2-2; D call uncertain. V lost 3 bases and J lost 6, with 6 bases in between. Germline-derived CDR1 and CDR2 are SGHRS and YFSETQ. The CDR3 has 12 residues. CDR3 region: CASSYPAGELFF. CDR3 nucleotide sequence: TGCGCCAGCAGCTATCCAGCCGGGGAGCTGTTTTTT.